These 27 T cell receptor beta chains share one sample of origin, sequenced in a study of OX40 agonist ivuxolimab in advanced cancers. The protocol was immunoSEQ multiplex PCR, while the TCRdb copy is restricted to in-frame clones and leaves out a portion. This sample has roughly 120,000 clones; about 92% occur once, and the top ten carry about 0.28%. The sample was CD4+ or CD8+ T cells sorted from blood, taken in a trial of the OX40 agonist ivuxolimab. Receptors were obtained from an adult with an advanced solid tumor such as melanoma, head and neck, liver or kidney cancer.

This clone was observed a single time. V is TRBV2 and J is TRBJ2-2, with 7 bases fitting TRBD2. V dropped 2 bases and J dropped 5; count of bases not matched to a gene: 8. CDR1 and CDR2 (germline): SNHLY, FYNNEI. There are 16 residues in the CDR3. The CDR3 spells CASSELGGRMTGELFF. CDR3 coding DNA: TGTGCCAGCAGTGAACTAGGCGGGAGAATGACCGGGGAGCTGTTTTTT. The variable domain in full, completed from reference TRBV2 and TRBJ2-2, reads EPEVTQTPSHQVTQMGQEVILRCVPISNHLYFYWYRQILGQKVEFLVSFYNNEISEKSEIFDDQFSVERPDGSNFTLKIRSTKLEDSAMYFCASSELGGRMTGELFFGEGSRLTVL.

The CDR3 DNA sequence: TGTGCCAGTAGTAACGGACAGCGGGGGAACTATGGCTACACCTTC. It encodes CASSNGQRGNYGYTF. The chain joins TRBV19 to TRBJ1-2, with a possible D match to TRBD1 (6 bases). Trimming removed 4 bases at V and 2 bases at J, with 14 bases between. The germline V gene encodes CDR1 LNHDA and CDR2 SQIVND (reference sequence). This CDR3 spans 15 amino acids.

The rearrangement uses TRBV5-8 and TRBJ1-2, with a possible D match to TRBD1 (5 bases). This CDR3 is 13 amino acids long. V was clipped by 1 base and J by 6 bases, with 10 bases between them. Germline-derived CDR1 and CDR2 are SGHTS and YDEGEE. As DNA, the CDR3 is TGTGCCAGCAGCTTGCCAGGGAAGGATGGCTACACCTTC. Translating gives CASSLPGKDGYTF.

This clone was counted a single time. This same CDR3 is encoded by further DNA sequences in the sample. The rearrangement uses TRBV18 and TRBJ1-4; D remains unclear. The length of the CDR3 is 19 residues. Per germline, CDR1 KGHSH and CDR2 LQKENI. V was cut by 3 bases and J by 0 bases, with 20 bases left in between. The CDR3 reads CASSPSRLGQATTNEKLFF. The CDR3 nucleotides read TGTGCCAGCTCACCCTCGCGTCTCGGGCAGGCCACAACTAATGAAAAACTGTTTTTT.

The chain couples TRBV9 to TRBJ1-1; 7 positions match TRBD1. This CDR3 contains 15 residues. V lost 2 bases, J lost 1 base, and 5 bases stayed unmatched. Germline V CDR1 and CDR2: SGDLS, YYNGEE. The CDR3: CASSVGGQANTEAFF. CDR3 sequence (DNA): TGTGCCAGCAGCGTGGGAGGACAGGCGAACACTGAAGCTTTCTTT.

The chain links TRBV5-8 to TRBJ1-5; 9 bases line up with TRBD1. J lost 6 bases, V lost 3 bases, and 7 bases had no gene match. Per germline, CDR1 SGHTS and CDR2 YDEGEE. This CDR3 has 15 residues. CDR3: CASSSGDRVGQPQHF. The DNA for the CDR3 is TGTGCCAGCAGCTCTGGGGACAGGGTTGGTCAGCCCCAGCATTTT.

The chain has TRBV6-5 and TRBJ2-7; D tentatively reads TRBD1 or TRBD2 (5 bases each). Trimming took 2 bases from V and 2 from J, leaving 13 bases between them. The CDR3 sequence is 15 residues long. The germline gives CDR1 MNHEY, CDR2 SVGAGI. The CDR3 sequence is CASSYQGELPYEQYF. The CDR3 DNA is TGTGCCAGCAGTTACCAAGGGGAGTTGCCCTACGAGCAGTACTTC.

This chain links TRBV19 with TRBJ2-1; D not certain. Trimming took off 1 base at V and 5 bases at J, with 6 bases between the two ends. The CDR3 extends over 13 amino acids. The germline gives CDR1 LNHDA, CDR2 SQIVND (reference sequence). Written as DNA, the CDR3 is TGTGCCAGTAGTATAGCCACAAACAATGAGCAGTTCTTC. This codes for CASSIATNNEQFF.

This sequence joins TRBV5-1 and TRBJ1-1; TRBD1 matches at 8 bases. V shed 3 bases and J 1 base; nucleotides not matched to a gene: 5. Germline V lookup: CDR1 SGHRS, CDR2 YFSETQ. The CDR3 spans 15 residues. CDR3 sequence reads: CASSSRGQGNTEAFF. DNA for the CDR3: TGCGCCAGCAGCTCCCGAGGACAGGGGAACACTGAAGCTTTCTTT.

V is TRBV6-5 and J is TRBJ2-7; TRBD1 aligns across 9 bases. Trimming at V came to 6 bases and at J to 6 bases, leaving 6 bases not matched to a gene. Germline V gene data show CDR1 as MNHEY and CDR2 as SVGAGI. The CDR3 extends over 13 amino acids. The CDR3 loop reads CASRGGTGFEQYF. CDR3 sequence (DNA): TGTGCCAGCAGGGGCGGGACAGGGTTCGAGCAGTACTTC.

The V call is TRBV5-5, the J call TRBJ2-7; D is unclear. The CDR3 contains 17 residues. Trimming cost V 1 base and J 1 base, with 18 bases left between them. Germline CDR1 reads SGHKS; CDR2 reads YYEKEE (reference sequence). The CDR3 nucleotides are TGTGCCAGCAGCTTGTCCGCCAGACCATCCGTATCCTACGAGCAGTACTTC. Translated, it gives CASSLSARPSVSYEQYF.

This rearrangement joins TRBV18 to TRBJ1-1; D remains ambiguous. V lost 1 base to trimming and J lost 1 base, with 13 bases between them. Germline V lookup: CDR1 KGHSH, CDR2 LQKENI. The CDR3 sequence is 16 residues long. CDR3: CASSPRTPLGNTEAFF. The CDR3 DNA reads TGTGCCAGCTCACCACGGACCCCCCTGGGGAACACTGAAGCTTTCTTT.

In its sample, this clone was seen once. The CDR3 region is CASSATQFF. CDR3 nucleotides: TGTGCCAGCAGTGCCACCCAGTTCTTC. This sequence joins TRBV6-1 and TRBJ2-1; the D is unclear. Trimming cost V 4 bases and J 13 bases, with 5 bases left between them. Germline V gene sequence: CDR1 MNHNS, CDR2 SASEGT. CDR3 length equals 9 residues.

The J gene is TRBJ1-2, the V gene TRBV19; 7 bases are shared with TRBD1. The CDR3 covers 15 residues. Germline V gene data show CDR1 as LNHDA and CDR2 as SQIVND (reference sequence). Germline trimming cut 1 base from V and 4 bases from J; bases unmatched to any gene: 6. CDR3 nucleotides: TGTGCCAGTAGTATAGGCCAGGGGGGAGTCTATGGCTACACCTTC. This encodes CASSIGQGGVYGYTF.

V gene TRBV6-1 combines with J gene TRBJ2-2, with D maybe TRBD1 (6 bases). V was clipped by 1 base and J by 4 bases, with 13 bases between them. The CDR3 consists of 16 residues. Per germline, CDR1 MNHNS and CDR2 SASEGT. In nucleotides, the CDR3 is TGTGCCAGCAGTGAAGGGGACATCCGACTCACCGGGGAGCTGTTTTTT. Its translation is CASSEGDIRLTGELFF.

The chain recombines TRBV14 with TRBJ2-7; D may be TRBD1 (5 bases). CDR1 is SGHDN and CDR2 is FVKESK in the germline V gene. Trimming removed 2 bases from V and 1 base from J, with 9 bases in between. The CDR3 extends over 14 amino acids. In DNA form, the CDR3 reads TGTGCCAGCAGCCAAACAGGCGGATCCTACGAGCAGTACTTC. It translates to CASSQTGGSYEQYF.

This clone was counted once. The chain couples TRBV15 to TRBJ2-1; TRBD2 matches at 9 bases. Looked up from germline, CDR1 is LNHNV and CDR2 is YYDKDF (reference sequence). CDR3 length: 14 residues. J was trimmed by 5 bases and V by 5 bases; bases with no gene match: 4. CDR3 sequence (DNA): TGTGCCACCAGCCCCGGGACTAGCCACAATGAGCAGTTCTTC. Protein: CATSPGTSHNEQFF.

V usage is TRBV10-1 and J usage is TRBJ2-5; 8 nucleotides agree with TRBD1. Unmatched junction bases numbered 10, after V lost 0 bases and J lost 4 bases. The germline V gene encodes CDR1 WNHNN and CDR2 SYGVQD (reference sequence). The CDR3 is made up of 17 amino acids. The CDR3 loop reads CASSESKDREDGETQYF. The CDR3 DNA reads as TGCGCCAGCAGTGAGTCCAAGGACAGGGAGGATGGAGAGACCCAGTACTTC.

The chain combines TRBV19 with TRBJ1-5; no reliable D call. Germline V lookup: CDR1 LNHDA, CDR2 SQIVND (reference sequence). V was cut by 1 base and J by 0 bases, with 7 bases left in between. The CDR3 loop spans 15 amino acids. CDR3 loop: CASSIAPNSNQPQHF. The CDR3 nucleotides read TGTGCCAGTAGTATAGCACCTAATAGCAATCAGCCCCAGCATTTT.

V is TRBV19 and J is TRBJ2-1, with D perhaps given as TRBD1 or TRBD2 (5 bases each). V was shortened by 7 bases and J by 8 bases, with 21 bases between the two germline ends. Germline V gene data show CDR1 as LNHDA and CDR2 as SQIVND (reference sequence). This CDR3 comprises 15 residues. CDR3 nucleotide sequence: TGTGCCAGTACCTCCCCGGGGCTGAGCGGTGATGAGCAGTTCTTC. Translating gives CASTSPGLSGDEQFF.

The chain has TRBV5-5 and TRBJ1-2; D perhaps matches TRBD1 (6 bases). The CDR3 is 14 residues long. The V gene's germline CDR1 is SGHKS and CDR2 YYEKEE (reference sequence). V was shortened by 1 base and J by 5 bases, with 12 bases between the two germline ends. The CDR3, as DNA: TGTGCCAGCAGCTTGAGCATCCAGGGGTATGGCTACACCTTC. Encoded protein: CASSLSIQGYGYTF.

This clone has only one observation. CDR3 bases: TGTGCCAGCAGCTTGACAGGGGGTCTCGAGCAGTACTTC. It is translated as CASSLTGGLEQYF. The chain carries TRBV5-4 and TRBJ2-7; 8 nucleotides match TRBD1. The V and J ends lost 1 base and 6 bases, in that order; junction bases with no gene match: 3. The germline V gene encodes CDR1 SGHNT and CDR2 YYREEE (reference sequence). The CDR3 is made up of 13 amino acids.

The chain has TRBV13 and TRBJ2-1; maybe TRBD1 (6 bases). The CDR3 consists of 14 residues. V lost 1 base to trimming and J lost 9 bases, with 13 bases between them. Germline CDR1 and CDR2: PRHDT and FYEKMQ (reference sequence). DNA for the CDR3: TGTGCCAGCAGCTTAGTGGGGGCCGAGGGTGAGCAGTTCTTC. Amino acids: CASSLVGAEGEQFF.

The chain couples TRBV5-1 to TRBJ1-1; D remains ambiguous. The length of the CDR3 is 13 residues. Germline lookup yields CDR1 SGHRS and CDR2 YFSETQ. V lost 1 base, J lost 4 bases, and 8 bases lay in between. CDR3 sequence (DNA): TGCGCCAGCAGCTTGCTAGTAGGCACTGAAGCTTTCTTT. It yields the protein CASSLLVGTEAFF.

The chain recombines TRBV15 with TRBJ1-2, with D tentatively TRBD1 (6 bases). V was pared by 8 bases and J by 0 bases, with 13 bases between. CDR3 length: 14 amino acids. Germline V gene lookup returns CDR1 LNHNV and CDR2 YYDKDF (reference sequence). The CDR3: CATDKGGTNYGYTF. The CDR3 nucleotides read TGTGCCACCGACAAGGGGGGAACTAACTATGGCTACACCTTC.

The chain couples TRBV5-1 to TRBJ2-7; the D gene is possibly TRBD1 (5 bases). The CDR3 contains 13 residues. Germline V CDR1 and CDR2: SGHRS, YFSETQ. V was shortened by 4 bases and J by 0 bases, with 8 bases between the two germline ends. CDR3 bases: TGCGCCAGCAGCCCGACAGTCTCCTACGAGCAGTACTTC. Amino acid sequence: CASSPTVSYEQYF.

V usage is TRBV6-1 and J usage is TRBJ1-5, with a tentative D call TRBD1 (6 bases). CDR3 length: 16 amino acids. The V end was cut by 0 bases, the J end by 2 bases, with 11 bases between. Germline assignment: CDR1 MNHNS and CDR2 SASEGT. CDR3 coding DNA: TGTGCCAGCAGTGAAGCCCCGGCAGGGGGCAATCAGCCCCAGCATTTT. Protein sequence: CASSEAPAGGNQPQHF.